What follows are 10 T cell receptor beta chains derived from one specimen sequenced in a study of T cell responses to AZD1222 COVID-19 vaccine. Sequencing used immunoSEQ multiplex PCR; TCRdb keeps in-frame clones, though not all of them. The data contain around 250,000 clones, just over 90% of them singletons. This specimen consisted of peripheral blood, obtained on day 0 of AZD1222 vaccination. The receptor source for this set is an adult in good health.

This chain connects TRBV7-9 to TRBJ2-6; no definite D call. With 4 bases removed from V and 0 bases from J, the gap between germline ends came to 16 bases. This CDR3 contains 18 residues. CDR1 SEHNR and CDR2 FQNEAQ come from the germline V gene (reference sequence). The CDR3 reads CASSSPSWVTSGANVLTF. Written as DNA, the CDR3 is TGTGCCAGCAGCTCCCCGTCGTGGGTCACCTCTGGGGCCAACGTCCTGACTTTC.

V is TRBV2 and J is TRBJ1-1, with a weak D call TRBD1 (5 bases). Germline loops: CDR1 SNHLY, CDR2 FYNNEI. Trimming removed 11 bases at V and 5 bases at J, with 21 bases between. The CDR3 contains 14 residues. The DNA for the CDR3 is TGTGCCTGGAAGGGGTCAGCCAAAGGTACTGAAGCTTTCTTT. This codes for CAWKGSAKGTEAFF. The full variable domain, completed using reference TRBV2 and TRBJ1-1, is EPEVTQTPSHQVTQMGQEVILRCVPISNHLYFYWYRQILGQKVEFLVSFYNNEISEKSEIFDDQFSVERPDGSNFTLKIRSTKLEDSAMYFCAWKGSAKGTEAFFGQGTRLTVV.

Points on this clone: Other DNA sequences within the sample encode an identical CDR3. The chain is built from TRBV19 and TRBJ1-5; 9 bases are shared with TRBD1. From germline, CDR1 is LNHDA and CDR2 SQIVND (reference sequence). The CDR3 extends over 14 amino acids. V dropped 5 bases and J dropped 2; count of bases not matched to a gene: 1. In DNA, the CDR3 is TGTGCCAGTAGTCGGGACAGGGGCAATCAGCCCCAGCATTTT. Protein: CASSRDRGNQPQHF.

In DNA, the CDR3 is TGTGCCAGCAGCGCAGTGAAAAGGCAGTACTTC. This sequence encodes CASSAVKRQYF. The chain couples TRBV7-2 to TRBJ2-7; D gene unclear. This CDR3 spans 11 amino acids. Per the germline V gene, CDR1 is SGHTA and CDR2 is FQGNSA. Between the trimmed V and J ends, which lost 5 bases and 9 bases, there was a span of 11 bases.

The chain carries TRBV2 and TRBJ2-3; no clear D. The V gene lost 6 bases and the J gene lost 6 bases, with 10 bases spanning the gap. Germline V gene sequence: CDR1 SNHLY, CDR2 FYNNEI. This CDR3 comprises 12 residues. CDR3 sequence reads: CASSETQDTQYF. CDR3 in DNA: TGTGCCAGCAGCGAAACCCAGGATACGCAGTATTTT. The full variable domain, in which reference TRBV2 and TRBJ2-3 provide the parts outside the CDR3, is EPEVTQTPSHQVTQMGQEVILRCVPISNHLYFYWYRQILGQKVEFLVSFYNNEISEKSEIFDDQFSVERPDGSNFTLKIRSTKLEDSAMYFCASSETQDTQYFGPGTRLTVL.

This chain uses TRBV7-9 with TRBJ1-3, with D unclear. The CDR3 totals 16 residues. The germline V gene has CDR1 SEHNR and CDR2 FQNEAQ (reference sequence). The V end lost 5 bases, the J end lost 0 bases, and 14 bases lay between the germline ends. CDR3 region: CASSPIGRHSGNTIYF. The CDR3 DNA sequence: TGTGCCAGCAGCCCCATCGGACGCCACTCTGGAAACACCATATATTTT.

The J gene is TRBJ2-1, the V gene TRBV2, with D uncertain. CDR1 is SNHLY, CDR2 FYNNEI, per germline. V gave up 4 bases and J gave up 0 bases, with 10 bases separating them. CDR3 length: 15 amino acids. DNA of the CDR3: TGTGCCAGCAGTGTCTATATTAGCTCCTACAATGAGCAGTTCTTC. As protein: CASSVYISSYNEQFF.

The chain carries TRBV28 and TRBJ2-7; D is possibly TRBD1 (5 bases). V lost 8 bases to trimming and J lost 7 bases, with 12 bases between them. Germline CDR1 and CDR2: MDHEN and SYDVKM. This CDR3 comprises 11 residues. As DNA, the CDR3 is TGTGCCAGCGCAGGGCCCCGGGAGCAGTACTTC. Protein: CASAGPREQYF.

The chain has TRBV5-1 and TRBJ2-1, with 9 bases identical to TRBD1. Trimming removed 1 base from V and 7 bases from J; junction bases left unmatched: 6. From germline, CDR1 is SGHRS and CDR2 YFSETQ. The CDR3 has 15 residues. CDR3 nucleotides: TGCGCCAGCAGCTTGTGGGACAGGGATGGGAATGAGCAGTTCTTC. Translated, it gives CASSLWDRDGNEQFF.

Here the CDR3 reads CATSRGGYLYGYTF. The CDR3 DNA reads as TGTGCCACCAGCAGAGGCGGCTACCTCTATGGCTACACCTTC. The J gene is TRBJ1-2, the V gene TRBV15; D not certain. From germline, CDR1 is LNHNV and CDR2 YYDKDF (reference sequence). The ends were cut back, 1 base at V and 4 bases at J, with 10 bases in the middle. The CDR3 loop spans 14 amino acids.